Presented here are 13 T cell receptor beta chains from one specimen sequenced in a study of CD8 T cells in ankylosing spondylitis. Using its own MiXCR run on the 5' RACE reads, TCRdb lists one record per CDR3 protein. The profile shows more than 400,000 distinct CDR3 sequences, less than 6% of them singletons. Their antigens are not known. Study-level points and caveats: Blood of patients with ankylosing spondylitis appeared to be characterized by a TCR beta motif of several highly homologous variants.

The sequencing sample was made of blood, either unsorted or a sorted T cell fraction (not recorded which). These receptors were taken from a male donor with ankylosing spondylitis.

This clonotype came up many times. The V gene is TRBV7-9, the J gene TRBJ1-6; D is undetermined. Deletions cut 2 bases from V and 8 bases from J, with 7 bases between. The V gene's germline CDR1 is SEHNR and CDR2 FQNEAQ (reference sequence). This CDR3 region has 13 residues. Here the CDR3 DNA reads TGTGCCAGCAGCTTATGGCGGGATTCACCCCTCCACTTT. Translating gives CASSLWRDSPLHF.

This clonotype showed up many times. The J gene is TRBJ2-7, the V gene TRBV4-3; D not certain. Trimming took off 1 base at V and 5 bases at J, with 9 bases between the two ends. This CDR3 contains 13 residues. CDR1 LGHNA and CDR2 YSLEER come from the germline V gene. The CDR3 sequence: CASSQGPGNEQYF. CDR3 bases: TGCGCCAGCAGCCAAGGGCCTGGCAACGAGCAGTACTTC.

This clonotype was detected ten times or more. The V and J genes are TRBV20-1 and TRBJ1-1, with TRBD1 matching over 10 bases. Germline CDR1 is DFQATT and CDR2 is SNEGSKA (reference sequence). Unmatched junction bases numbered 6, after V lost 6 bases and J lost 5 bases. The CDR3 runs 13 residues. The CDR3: CSARQGARTEAFF. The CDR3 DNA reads TGCAGTGCAAGACAGGGGGCAAGAACTGAAGCTTTCTTT.

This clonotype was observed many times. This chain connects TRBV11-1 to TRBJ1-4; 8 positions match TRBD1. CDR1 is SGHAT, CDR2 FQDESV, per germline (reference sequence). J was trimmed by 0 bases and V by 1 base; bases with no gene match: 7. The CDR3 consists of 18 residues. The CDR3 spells CASSLGTGHLTTNEKLFF. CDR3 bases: TGTGCCAGCAGCTTAGGGACAGGGCATCTTACAACTAATGAAAAACTGTTTTTT.

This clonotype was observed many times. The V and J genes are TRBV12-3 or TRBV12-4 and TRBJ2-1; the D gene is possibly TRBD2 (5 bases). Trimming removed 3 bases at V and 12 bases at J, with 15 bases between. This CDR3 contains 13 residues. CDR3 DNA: TGTGCCAGCAGTTTGGAGATCGGGGAGTTGCAGTTCTTC. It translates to CASSLEIGELQFF.

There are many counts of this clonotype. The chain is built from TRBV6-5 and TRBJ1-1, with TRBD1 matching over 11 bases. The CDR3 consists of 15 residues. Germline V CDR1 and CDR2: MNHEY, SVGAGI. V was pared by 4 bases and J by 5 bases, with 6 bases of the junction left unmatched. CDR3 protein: CASSSPDRGLTEAFF. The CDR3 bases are TGTGCCAGCAGTTCCCCGGACAGGGGGCTGACTGAAGCTTTCTTT.

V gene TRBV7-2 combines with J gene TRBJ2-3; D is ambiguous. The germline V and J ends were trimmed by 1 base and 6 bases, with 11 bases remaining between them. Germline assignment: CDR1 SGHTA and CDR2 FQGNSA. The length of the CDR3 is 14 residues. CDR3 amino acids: CASSLDRVGDTQYF. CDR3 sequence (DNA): TGTGCCAGCAGCTTAGATCGGGTTGGGGATACGCAGTATTTT.

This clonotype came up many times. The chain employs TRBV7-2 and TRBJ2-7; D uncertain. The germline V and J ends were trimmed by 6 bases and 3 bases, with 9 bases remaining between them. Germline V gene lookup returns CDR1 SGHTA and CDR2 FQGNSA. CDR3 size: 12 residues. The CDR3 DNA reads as TGTGCCAGCAGACAAGCTAACTACGAGCAGTACTTC. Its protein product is CASRQANYEQYF. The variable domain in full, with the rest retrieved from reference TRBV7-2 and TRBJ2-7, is GAGVSQSPSNKVTEKGKDVELRCDPISGHTALYWYRQSLGQGLEFLIYFQGNSAPDKSGLPSDRFSAERTGGSVSTLTIQRTQQEDSAVYLCASRQANYEQYFGPGTRLTVT.

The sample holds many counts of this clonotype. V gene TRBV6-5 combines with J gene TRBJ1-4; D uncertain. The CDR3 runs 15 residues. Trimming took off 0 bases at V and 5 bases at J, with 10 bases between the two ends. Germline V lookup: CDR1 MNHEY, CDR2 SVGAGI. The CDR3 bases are TGTGCCAGCAGTTACTCCCCCGGGCCGAATGAAAAACTGTTTTTT. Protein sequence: CASSYSPGPNEKLFF.

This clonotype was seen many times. CDR3 protein: CASSQGQGVNMGEAFF. The CDR3 nucleotides are TGCGCCAGCAGCCAGGGACAGGGGGTTAACATGGGTGAAGCTTTCTTT. V usage is TRBV4-3 and J usage is TRBJ1-1; 11 bases are shared with TRBD1. J gave up 7 bases and V 3 bases, and 10 bases lay outside the gene matches. This CDR3 region has 16 residues. Germline CDR1 is LGHNA and CDR2 is YSLEER.

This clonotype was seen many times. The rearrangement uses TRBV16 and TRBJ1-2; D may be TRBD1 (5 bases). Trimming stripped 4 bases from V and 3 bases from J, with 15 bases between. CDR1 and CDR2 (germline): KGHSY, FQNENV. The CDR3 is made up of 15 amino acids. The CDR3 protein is CASSPTGGGDYGYTF. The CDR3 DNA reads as TGTGCCAGCAGCCCGACTGGGGGAGGAGACTATGGCTACACCTTC.

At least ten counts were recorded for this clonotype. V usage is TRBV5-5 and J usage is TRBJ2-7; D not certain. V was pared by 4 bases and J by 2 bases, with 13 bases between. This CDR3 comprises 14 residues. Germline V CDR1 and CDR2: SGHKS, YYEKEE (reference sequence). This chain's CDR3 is CASSAGSLTYEQYF. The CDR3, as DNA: TGTGCCAGCAGCGCTGGATCACTAACCTACGAGCAGTACTTC.

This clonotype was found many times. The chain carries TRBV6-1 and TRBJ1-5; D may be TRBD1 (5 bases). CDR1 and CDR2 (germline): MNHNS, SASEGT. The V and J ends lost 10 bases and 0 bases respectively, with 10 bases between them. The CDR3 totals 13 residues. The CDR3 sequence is CATEGNSNQPQHF. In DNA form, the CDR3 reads TGTGCCACCGAGGGGAATAGCAATCAGCCCCAGCATTTT.